A single sample gave rise to the 19 T cell receptor beta chains below, sequenced in a study of blood T cell repertoires in COVID-19. Method: immunoSEQ multiplex PCR; TCRdb's copy keeps in-frame clones and lacks some. The sample carries 110,000 or so clones, just under 90% recorded once. Sequenced: peripheral blood. All receptors derive from a woman in her forties or fifties with acute or convalescent COVID-19.

This chain links TRBV4-1 with TRBJ1-1; D gene ambiguous. CDR1 and CDR2 (germline): MGHRA, YSYEKL. With 0 bases removed from V and 1 base from J, the gap between germline ends came to 9 bases. There are 15 residues in the CDR3. The CDR3 DNA is TGCGCCAGCAGCCAAGAGTGGGGAGGGAACACTGAAGCTTTCTTT. This encodes CASSQEWGGNTEAFF.

The chain joins TRBV6-5 to TRBJ1-4; possibly TRBD1 for D (5 bases). Germline CDR1 reads MNHEY; CDR2 reads SVGAGI. V shed 6 bases and J shed 3 bases, with 14 bases lying between them. The CDR3 is made up of 15 amino acids. CDR3 nucleotide sequence: TGTGCCAGCAGATTCCTACAGGACCCTAATGAAAAACTGTTTTTT. This gives the protein CASRFLQDPNEKLFF.

The chain combines TRBV30 with TRBJ1-2; possibly TRBD1 for D (5 bases). CDR1 and CDR2 from the germline V gene are GTSNPN and SVGIG (reference sequence). The CDR3 covers 15 residues. The ends were cut back, 3 bases at V and 5 bases at J, with 19 bases in the middle. CDR3 sequence: CAWSPRASGEYGYTF. The CDR3 nucleotides are TGTGCCTGGAGCCCTCGAGCTTCGGGGGAATATGGCTACACCTTC. The full variable domain, with the rest looked up from reference TRBV30 and TRBJ1-2, is SQTIHQWPATLVQPVGSPLSLECTVEGTSNPNLYWYRQAAGRGLQLLFYSVGIGQISSEVPQNLSASRPQDRQFILSSKKLLLSDSGFYLCAWSPRASGEYGYTFGSGTRLTVV.

This chain uses TRBV7-6 with TRBJ1-3; D may be TRBD1 (6 bases). V was shortened by 4 bases and J by 6 bases, with 10 bases between the two germline ends. This CDR3 has 13 amino acids. Germline V gene sequence: CDR1 SGHVS, CDR2 FNYEAQ. The CDR3 spells CASSSEGVNTIYF. The CDR3 DNA is TGTGCCAGCAGCTCCGAGGGGGTAAACACCATATATTTT.

V is TRBV5-6 and J is TRBJ1-2, with D perhaps matching TRBD1 (6 bases). This CDR3 is 12 amino acids long. CDR1 SGHDT and CDR2 YYEEEE come from the germline V gene. The V and J ends lost 5 bases and 7 bases respectively, with 12 bases between them. The CDR3, as DNA: TGTGCCAGCAGTTCACAGGGTCTTGGCTACACCTTC. It yields the protein CASSSQGLGYTF.

This clone occurred once. This rearrangement joins TRBV9 to TRBJ1-1; 12 bases fit TRBD1. The CDR3 has 15 residues. Trimming removed 2 bases from V and 5 bases from J; junction bases left unmatched: 4. Germline CDR1 reads SGDLS; CDR2 reads YYNGEE. The CDR3 protein is CASSVEGQGATEAFF. The DNA of the CDR3 is TGTGCCAGCAGCGTCGAGGGACAGGGGGCGACTGAAGCTTTCTTT.

The rearrangement links TRBV3-1 (or the pseudogene TRBV3-2) to TRBJ2-1; 8 positions agree with TRBD2. The V gene end was trimmed by 6 bases and the J gene end by 4 bases; junction bases not matched to a gene: 11. Germline CDR1 is LGHDT and CDR2 is YNNKEL (reference sequence). This CDR3 region has 16 residues. The CDR3 reads CASSPPRGGLYNEQFF. CDR3 nucleotides: TGTGCCAGCAGTCCTCCCCGCGGGGGGCTTTACAATGAGCAGTTCTTC.

This clone turned up a few times. The V and J genes are TRBV27 and TRBJ1-5; D not resolved. The CDR3 runs to 15 residues. Germline CDR1 reads MNHEY; CDR2 reads SMNVEV (reference sequence). The V end was cut by 1 base, the J end by 1 base, with 8 bases between. The CDR3 DNA follows: TGTGCCAGCAGTTTATTTAGCGGCAGCAATCAGCCCCAGCATTTT. Translated, it gives CASSLFSGSNQPQHF.

The J gene is TRBJ2-5, the V gene TRBV11-2; 8 nucleotides line up with TRBD1. The trim removed 3 bases at V and 4 bases at J, leaving 7 bases unmatched. Germline V gene sequence: CDR1 SGHAT, CDR2 FQNNGV. The CDR3 length is 15 residues. The CDR3 DNA reads TGTGCCAGCAGCTTCGGACAGGGTTATCGAGAGACCCAGTACTTC. Translating gives CASSFGQGYRETQYF.

CDR3 region: CAISEPGLAFNEQFF. The CDR3 DNA sequence: TGTGCCATCAGTGAACCGGGACTAGCGTTCAATGAGCAGTTCTTC. The chain has TRBV10-3 and TRBJ2-1, with 10 bases fitting TRBD2. The germline CDR1 and CDR2 sequences are ENHRY and SYGVKD. V lost 3 bases and J lost 6; bases outside the gene matches: 5. The CDR3 has 15 residues.

This clone was seen only once. In DNA form, the CDR3 reads TGTGCCAGCAGTCCCGGACAGGGGAACGACGAGCAGTACTTC. It encodes CASSPGQGNDEQYF. The chain employs TRBV6-5 and TRBJ2-7; 9 bases line up with TRBD1. Germline V gene data show CDR1 as MNHEY and CDR2 as SVGAGI. The CDR3 is made up of 14 amino acids. V was clipped by 5 bases and J by 5 bases; unmatched bases: 7.

This CDR3 reads CASRARGFGGQETQYF. CDR3 nucleotide sequence: TGTGCCAGCAGAGCCCGGGGGTTTGGGGGCCAAGAGACCCAGTACTTC. V is TRBV2 and J is TRBJ2-5; possible D gene TRBD2, 6 bases. Germline V gene data show CDR1 as SNHLY and CDR2 as FYNNEI. The germline V and J ends were trimmed by 6 bases and 1 base, with 18 bases remaining between them. This CDR3 is 16 amino acids long.

This chain connects TRBV28 to TRBJ1-5; 9 positions match TRBD1. V lost 5 bases, J lost 5 bases, and 10 bases stayed unmatched. This CDR3 has 16 residues. Germline lookup yields CDR1 MDHEN and CDR2 SYDVKM. For the CDR3, the DNA is TGTGCCAGCAGTATACAAGGACAGGGGTATCATCAGCCCCAGCATTTT. Translation gives CASSIQGQGYHQPQHF. Filled out from reference TRBV28 and TRBJ1-5, the complete variable domain reads DVKVTQSSRYLVKRTGEKVFLECVQDMDHENMFWYRQDPGLGLRLIYFSYDVKMKEKGDIPEGYSVSREKKERFSLILESASTNQTSMYLCASSIQGQGYHQPQHFGDGTRLSIL.

The V call is TRBV28, the J call TRBJ2-5; possible D gene TRBD2, 5 bases. The CDR3 length is 13 residues. The V end lost 6 bases, the J end lost 5 bases, and 13 bases lay between the germline ends. Germline V gene data show CDR1 as MDHEN and CDR2 as SYDVKM. CDR3 region: CASRGSGRETQYF. The DNA for the CDR3 is TGTGCCAGCAGGGGGTCGGGAAGGGAGACCCAGTACTTC.

The chain is built from TRBV15 and TRBJ1-1; 8 positions agree with TRBD1. J lost 1 base, V lost 6 bases, and 7 bases had no gene match. CDR1 is LNHNV and CDR2 is YYDKDF in the germline V gene (reference sequence). The CDR3 is made up of 15 amino acids. CDR3 DNA: TGTGCCACCAGTCTCCCAGGGGGCCAGAACACTGAAGCTTTCTTT. Protein product: CATSLPGGQNTEAFF.

The J gene is TRBJ2-2, the V gene TRBV4-1; 9 bases fit TRBD2. CDR1 is MGHRA, CDR2 YSYEKL, per germline. Unmatched junction bases numbered 10, after V lost 10 bases and J lost 7 bases. The CDR3 runs 14 residues. The CDR3 nucleotides are TGCGCCACCCAGCGGGGGGCCTTAGTCGGGGAGCTGTTTTTT. It translates to CATQRGALVGELFF.

The rearrangement links TRBV13 to TRBJ1-3, with a weak D call TRBD1 (6 bases). The V gene's germline CDR1 is PRHDT and CDR2 FYEKMQ (reference sequence). This CDR3 has 16 residues. V lost 2 bases and J 6 bases, leaving 17 bases between the germline ends. CDR3 DNA sequence: TGTGCCAGCAGCTTATATGGTAATCAGGGGACAAACACCATATATTTT. It codes for CASSLYGNQGTNTIYF.

The V and J genes are TRBV28 and TRBJ1-1, with 10 bases matching TRBD1. After removal of 2 bases from V and 3 bases from J, the junction contained 9 bases not matched to a gene. Germline V gives CDR1 MDHEN, CDR2 SYDVKM. The CDR3 loop spans 17 amino acids. CDR3 sequence reads: CASSLSAGTGDDTEAFF. The CDR3 DNA sequence: TGTGCCAGCAGTTTAAGCGCCGGGACAGGGGACGACACTGAAGCTTTCTTT. Full variable domain (missing parts from reference TRBV28 and TRBJ1-1): DVKVTQSSRYLVKRTGEKVFLECVQDMDHENMFWYRQDPGLGLRLIYFSYDVKMKEKGDIPEGYSVSREKKERFSLILESASTNQTSMYLCASSLSAGTGDDTEAFFGQGTRLTVV.

The rearrangement links TRBV7-2 to TRBJ2-1; 8 bases line up with TRBD2. Germline lookup yields CDR1 SGHTA and CDR2 FQGNSA. The CDR3 loop spans 15 amino acids. Trimming took 5 bases from V and 4 from J; bases not matched to a gene: 7. This chain's CDR3 is CASSPGGLLYNEQFF. CDR3 nucleotides: TGTGCCAGCAGCCCGGGGGGGTTACTATACAATGAGCAGTTCTTC.